The sequence of this TCR beta chain was determined in a study of T cells in Graves' hyperthyroidism and ophthalmopathy. Points from the study as a whole: Ophthalmopathy and stable hyperthyroidism were told apart by a 13 V-J model. Blood shared most expanded thyroid clonotypes above 0.001.

Amplification yielded TCR beta CDR3 regions, with RNA transcripts as the source. With the HTBI primer set, the TCR CDR3 went through a first round of RT-PCR. TCRdb recomputed calls from the multiplex PCR reads with MiXCR, one row per CDR3 protein. The sample has hundreds of thousands of distinct CDR3 sequences, just under 20% seen once. Deletions cut 2 bases from V and 7 bases from J, with 11 bases between. The CDR3 spans 14 residues. Of note for this clonotype: Its antigen is currently unknown.

This clonotype was obtained from a man aged 35 to 55 with Graves' ophthalmopathy. The gene calls are TRBV12-3 or TRBV12-4 and TRBJ1-4, with D maybe TRBD1 (5 bases). Sequenced input: blood. The CDR3 here is CASSLRQGREKLFF. The CDR3 coding sequence is TGTGCCAGCAGTTTACGGCAGGGACGTGAAAAACTGTTTTTT.